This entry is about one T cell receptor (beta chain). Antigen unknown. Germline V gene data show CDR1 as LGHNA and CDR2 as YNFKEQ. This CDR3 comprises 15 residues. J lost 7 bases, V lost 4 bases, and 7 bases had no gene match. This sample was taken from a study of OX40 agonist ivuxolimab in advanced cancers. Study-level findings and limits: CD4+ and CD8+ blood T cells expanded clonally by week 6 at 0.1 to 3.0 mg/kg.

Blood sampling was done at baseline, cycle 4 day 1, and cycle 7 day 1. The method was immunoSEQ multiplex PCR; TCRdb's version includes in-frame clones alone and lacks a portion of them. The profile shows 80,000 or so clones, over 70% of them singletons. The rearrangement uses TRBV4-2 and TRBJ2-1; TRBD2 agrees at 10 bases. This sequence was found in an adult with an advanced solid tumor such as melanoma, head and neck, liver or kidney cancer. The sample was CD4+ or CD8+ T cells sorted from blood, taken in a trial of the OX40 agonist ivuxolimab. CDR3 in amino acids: CASSPSSGSRNEQFF. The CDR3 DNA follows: TGTGCCAGCAGCCCGTCTAGCGGGAGTCGGAATGAGCAGTTCTTC.